A single sample gave rise to the 22 T cell receptor beta chains below, sequenced in a study of T cell changes during pregnancy in multiple sclerosis. The protocol was immunoSEQ multiplex PCR, while the TCRdb copy is restricted to in-frame clones and leaves out a portion. The sample consists of about 54,000 clones, around 90% of them appearing once. The sample consisted of peripheral blood, taken after pregnancy. The source is a female donor in good health, enrolled as a control in a pregnancy study.

The chain uses TRBV15 and TRBJ2-2; D unresolved. This CDR3 is 13 amino acids long. V shed 5 bases and J shed 5 bases, with 9 bases lying between them. Germline V gene sequence: CDR1 LNHNV, CDR2 YYDKDF (reference sequence). CDR3 region: CATSSHLTGELFF. For the CDR3, the DNA is TGTGCCACCAGCTCCCACTTGACCGGGGAGCTGTTTTTT. Full variable domain (rest looked up from reference TRBV15 and TRBJ2-2): DAMVIQNPRYQVTQFGKPVTLSCSQTLNHNVMYWYQQKSSQAPKLLFHYYDKDFNNEADTPDNFQSRRPNTSFCFLDIRSPGLGDTAMYLCATSSHLTGELFFGEGSRLTVL.

This sequence joins TRBV7-2 and TRBJ2-7; D call uncertain. CDR1 SGHTA and CDR2 FQGNSA come from the germline V gene. The length of the CDR3 is 15 residues. Trimming took 5 bases from V and 5 from J, leaving 19 bases between them. CDR3 residues: CASSPQYSPWDEQYF. The DNA for the CDR3 is TGTGCCAGCAGCCCCCAGTACAGCCCTTGGGACGAGCAGTACTTC.

The V and J genes are TRBV25-1 and TRBJ1-2; 8 nucleotides agree with TRBD1. From germline, CDR1 is MGHDK and CDR2 SYGVNS. The length of the CDR3 is 14 residues. V lost 3 bases, J lost 6 bases, and 6 bases stayed unmatched. The CDR3 loop reads CASSDLGQGDGYTF. The DNA for the CDR3 is TGTGCCAGCAGTGACCTAGGACAGGGAGATGGCTACACCTTC.

The V call is TRBV28, the J call TRBJ2-7; the D gene is possibly TRBD1 (6 bases). CDR1 and CDR2 (germline): MDHEN, SYDVKM. Deletions cut 5 bases from V and 3 bases from J, with 17 bases between. This CDR3 has 15 residues. The chain's CDR3 is CASSPPAGADYEQYF. The DNA for the CDR3 is TGTGCCAGCAGTCCCCCGGCAGGGGCCGACTACGAGCAGTACTTC.

CDR3 sequence (DNA): TGCGCCAGCAGCTCCCCGACTAGCGGGAGCACCGGGGAGCTGTTTTTT. Protein sequence: CASSSPTSGSTGELFF. V and J are TRBV5-1 and TRBJ2-2, with 12 bases fitting TRBD2. The CDR3 extends over 16 amino acids. Trimming at V came to 3 bases and at J to 4 bases, leaving 4 bases not matched to a gene. Per the germline V gene, CDR1 is SGHRS and CDR2 is YFSETQ.

This chain uses TRBV6-9 with TRBJ1-5; D is perhaps TRBD1 (6 bases). Germline assignment: CDR1 MNHGY and CDR2 SVAAGI. V lost 4 bases to trimming and J lost 4 bases, with 11 bases between them. This CDR3 comprises 14 residues. Here the CDR3 DNA reads TGTGCCAGCAGTTCACAGGGTAGAAATCAGCCCCAGCATTTT. It translates to CASSSQGRNQPQHF.

The rearrangement links TRBV5-1 to TRBJ1-1; D perhaps matches TRBD1 (6 bases). In germline, CDR1 is SGHRS, CDR2 YFSETQ. Trimming left V 0 bases short and J 1 base short, with 7 bases between. The CDR3 loop spans 14 amino acids. DNA for the CDR3: TGCGCCAGCAGCTTGGGGGACACGAACACTGAAGCTTTCTTT. Protein sequence: CASSLGDTNTEAFF.

The chain couples TRBV5-1 to TRBJ1-4; TRBD1 matches 7 bases. Trimming removed 5 bases from V and 4 bases from J; junction bases left unmatched: 5. The CDR3 is made up of 14 amino acids. Per germline, CDR1 SGHRS and CDR2 YFSETQ. CDR3 DNA sequence: TGCGCCAGCAGTAGGGACAGCCTTAATGAAAAACTGTTTTTT. It specifies CASSRDSLNEKLFF.

This chain joins TRBV27 and TRBJ2-2; 7 bases match TRBD1. V gave up 7 bases and J gave up 4 bases; unmatched junction bases: 9. The CDR3 runs 15 residues. Germline V gene data show CDR1 as MNHEY and CDR2 as SMNVEV (reference sequence). CDR3 nucleotide sequence: TGTGCCAGCAAACTACTACAGGGGACCACCGGGGAGCTGTTTTTT. This encodes CASKLLQGTTGELFF.

CDR3 DNA sequence: TGTGCCAGCAGCTTAAGGTTCAGCGCGAGGGACGAGCAGTACTTC. It encodes CASSLRFSARDEQYF. The gene calls are TRBV7-2 and TRBJ2-7; D might be TRBD2 (5 bases). The CDR3 runs to 15 residues. Germline CDR1 is SGHTA and CDR2 is FQGNSA. V was trimmed by 2 bases and J by 5 bases, leaving 16 bases between them. The variable domain in full, with the rest retrieved from reference TRBV7-2 and TRBJ2-7, is GAGVSQSPSNKVTEKGKDVELRCDPISGHTALYWYRQSLGQGLEFLIYFQGNSAPDKSGLPSDRFSAERTGGSVSTLTIQRTQQEDSAVYLCASSLRFSARDEQYFGPGTRLTVT.

The chain links TRBV28 to TRBJ2-7, with D possibly being TRBD1 (5 bases). V was pared by 4 bases and J by 4 bases, with 11 bases between. CDR1 MDHEN and CDR2 SYDVKM come from the germline V gene. The CDR3 contains 13 residues. DNA for the CDR3: TGTGCCAGCAGTTACGACAGAAATTACGAGCAGTACTTC. This gives the protein CASSYDRNYEQYF. Full variable domain (remainder filled in from reference TRBV28 and TRBJ2-7): DVKVTQSSRYLVKRTGEKVFLECVQDMDHENMFWYRQDPGLGLRLIYFSYDVKMKEKGDIPEGYSVSREKKERFSLILESASTNQTSMYLCASSYDRNYEQYFGPGTRLTVT.

The CDR3 protein is CASSQDLVGDSYEQYF. As DNA, the CDR3 is TGTGCCAGCAGCCAAGATTTGGTCGGGGATTCCTACGAGCAGTACTTC. The chain links TRBV4-2 to TRBJ2-7, with D possibly TRBD2 on 5 matching bases. Germline values: CDR1 LGHNA, CDR2 YNFKEQ. This CDR3 region has 16 residues. Deletions cut 0 bases from V and 1 base from J, with 13 bases between.

This rearrangement joins TRBV6-1 to TRBJ1-4, with D tentatively TRBD1 (5 bases). Germline CDR1 is MNHNS and CDR2 is SASEGT. The CDR3 has 14 residues. V shed 6 bases and J shed 0 bases, with 8 bases lying between them. CDR3: CASSRQTTNEKLFF. In DNA form, the CDR3 reads TGTGCCAGCAGCCGACAGACAACTAATGAAAAACTGTTTTTT.

CDR3 in DNA: TGTGCCAGCATTTACCATCGCGGGTCCACCGGGGAGCTGTTTTTT. This sequence encodes CASIYHRGSTGELFF. V and J are TRBV28 and TRBJ2-2; D is possibly TRBD2 (5 bases). Per the germline V gene, CDR1 is MDHEN and CDR2 is SYDVKM. The CDR3 is 15 amino acids. V was trimmed by 7 bases and J by 4 bases, leaving 16 bases between them.

This chain joins TRBV28 and TRBJ2-3, with D unclear. Germline CDR1 and CDR2: MDHEN and SYDVKM. This CDR3 is built from 13 residues. The V end was cut by 5 bases, the J end by 8 bases, with 14 bases between. The CDR3 region has the DNA TGTGCCAGCAGTCCAACGCCGTGGGCTACGCAGTATTTT. It specifies CASSPTPWATQYF.

This chain connects TRBV5-1 to TRBJ1-2; no definite D call. The germline CDR1 and CDR2 sequences are SGHRS and YFSETQ. V was pared by 0 bases and J by 5 bases, with 11 bases between. There are 14 residues in the CDR3. Written as DNA, the CDR3 is TGCGCCAGCAGCTTGGAATCAGCGGATTATGGCTACACCTTC. Translation: CASSLESADYGYTF.

The chain uses TRBV7-2 and TRBJ2-5; D is possibly TRBD2 (6 bases). CDR1 is SGHTA and CDR2 is FQGNSA in the germline V gene. The CDR3 contains 16 residues. The V end was cut by 1 base, the J end by 1 base, with 13 bases between. The CDR3 bases are TGTGCCAGCAGCTTAGGGGCTGGGGGAGGCCAAGAGACCCAGTACTTC. Protein: CASSLGAGGGQETQYF.

The chain recombines TRBV15 with TRBJ2-3; D possibly corresponds to TRBD1 (5 bases). V dropped 1 base and J dropped 2 bases, with 19 bases sitting between them. Looked up from germline, CDR1 is LNHNV and CDR2 is YYDKDF (reference sequence). The CDR3 loop spans 18 amino acids. CDR3 loop: CATSRGHRLREATDTQYF. In DNA, the CDR3 is TGTGCCACCAGCAGAGGCCACAGGTTAAGAGAGGCCACAGATACGCAGTATTTT.

The chain recombines TRBV7-2 with TRBJ1-3, with 7 bases lining up with TRBD1. The V gene end was trimmed by 8 bases and the J gene end by 3 bases; junction bases not matched to a gene: 7. The length of the CDR3 is 14 residues. CDR1 is SGHTA, CDR2 FQGNSA, per germline. The CDR3 bases are TGTGCCAGCGCAACGCAGGGGGGTGGAAACACCATATATTTT. This codes for CASATQGGGNTIYF.

The chain uses TRBV7-2 and TRBJ2-5, with 8 bases that match TRBD2. V dropped 1 base and J dropped 2; count of bases not matched to a gene: 9. Germline V gene lookup returns CDR1 SGHTA and CDR2 FQGNSA. This CDR3 is built from 17 residues. CDR3 protein: CASSLGRLAGLQETQYF. The CDR3 DNA follows: TGTGCCAGCAGCTTAGGTCGGCTAGCGGGCTTACAAGAGACCCAGTACTTC.

The chain uses TRBV13 and TRBJ2-7; TRBD1 agrees at 8 bases. The CDR3 covers 14 residues. Germline-derived CDR1 and CDR2 are PRHDT and FYEKMQ (reference sequence). Germline trimming cut 2 bases from V and 4 bases from J; bases unmatched to any gene: 4. The CDR3 nucleotides are TGTGCCAGCAGCTTACAGGGGGCTGGATACGAGCAGTACTTC. This sequence encodes CASSLQGAGYEQYF.

The J gene is TRBJ2-7, the V gene TRBV18; possibly TRBD1 for D (6 bases). Germline CDR1 KGHSH, CDR2 LQKENI. The CDR3 runs 13 residues. V shed 3 bases and J shed 3 bases, with 9 bases lying between them. CDR3 sequence (DNA): TGTGCCAGCTCACCGGGACACATCTACGAGCAGTACTTC. Translating gives CASSPGHIYEQYF.